This T cell receptor (beta chain) was found in a study of control samples from healthy donors and cancer patients. V trimming: 7 bases; J trimming: 4 bases; junction bases outside the gene matches: 8. The CDR3 is made up of 14 amino acids. Germline CDR1 and CDR2: SNHLY and FYNNEI. Clones were sequenced by immunoSEQ multiplex PCR, and TCRdb holds only the in-frame ones, with some missing. The sample holds about 410,000 clones, around 90% seen once. This clonotype originated in a man aged 40-49 years with head and neck cancer. The genes are TRBV2 and TRBJ2-3; 7 bases match TRBD1. Sequencing used PBMCs. The chain's CDR3 is CASKGTAWADTQYF. The CDR3 DNA reads as TGTGCCAGCAAGGGGACAGCTTGGGCAGATACGCAGTATTTT.